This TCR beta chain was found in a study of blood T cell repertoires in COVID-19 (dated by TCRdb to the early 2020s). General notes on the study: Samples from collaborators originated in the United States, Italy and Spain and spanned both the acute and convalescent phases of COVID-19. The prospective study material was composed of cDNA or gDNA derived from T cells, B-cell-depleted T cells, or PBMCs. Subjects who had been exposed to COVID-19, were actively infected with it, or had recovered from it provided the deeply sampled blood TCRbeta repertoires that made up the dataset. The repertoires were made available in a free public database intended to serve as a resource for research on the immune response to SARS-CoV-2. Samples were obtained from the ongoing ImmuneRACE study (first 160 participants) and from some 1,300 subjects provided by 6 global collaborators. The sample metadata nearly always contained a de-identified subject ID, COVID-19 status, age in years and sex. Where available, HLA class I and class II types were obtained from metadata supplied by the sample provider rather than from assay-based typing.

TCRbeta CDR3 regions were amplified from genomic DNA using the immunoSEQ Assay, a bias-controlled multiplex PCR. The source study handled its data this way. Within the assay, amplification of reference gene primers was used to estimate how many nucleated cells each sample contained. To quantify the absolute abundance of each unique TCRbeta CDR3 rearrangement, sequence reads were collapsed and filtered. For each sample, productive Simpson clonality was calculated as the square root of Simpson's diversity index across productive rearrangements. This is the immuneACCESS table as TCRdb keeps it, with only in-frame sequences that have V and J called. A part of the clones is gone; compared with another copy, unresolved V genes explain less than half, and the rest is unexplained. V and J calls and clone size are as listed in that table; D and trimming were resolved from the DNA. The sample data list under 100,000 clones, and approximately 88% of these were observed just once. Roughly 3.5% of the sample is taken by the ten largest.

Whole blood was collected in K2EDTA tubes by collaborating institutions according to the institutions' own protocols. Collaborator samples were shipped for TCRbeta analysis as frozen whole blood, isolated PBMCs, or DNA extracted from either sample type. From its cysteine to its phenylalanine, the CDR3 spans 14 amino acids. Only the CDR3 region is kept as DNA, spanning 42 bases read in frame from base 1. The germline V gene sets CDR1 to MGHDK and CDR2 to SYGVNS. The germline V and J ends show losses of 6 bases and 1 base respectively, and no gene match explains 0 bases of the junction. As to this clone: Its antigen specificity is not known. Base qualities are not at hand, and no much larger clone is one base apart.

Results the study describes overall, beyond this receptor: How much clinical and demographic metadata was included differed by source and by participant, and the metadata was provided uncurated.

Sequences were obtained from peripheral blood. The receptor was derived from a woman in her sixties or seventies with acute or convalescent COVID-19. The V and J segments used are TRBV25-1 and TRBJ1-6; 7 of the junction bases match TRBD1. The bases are TGTGCCAGCAGCAGGGGGTCCTATAATTCACCCCTCCACTTT. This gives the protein CASSRGSYNSPLHF.